These 14 T cell receptor beta chains share one sample of origin, sequenced in a study of beta chain features in type 1 diabetes. Expressed TCRB transcripts were sequenced because the isolated RNA had all been reverse transcribed beforehand. Clones were read by immunoSEQ multiplex PCR, and TCRdb kept only the in-frame ones, dropping some. This repertoire shows under 200,000 clones, 7.5% to 9.5% found once; its top ten account for less than 3%. Sequenced: central memory CD4+ T cells from blood. These receptor sequences come from a woman aged 18 to 35 in good health.

The sample holds a few counts of this clone. J is TRBJ2-5 and V is TRBV2; D is ambiguous. This CDR3 contains 12 residues. V lost 0 bases and J lost 10, with 9 bases in between. Germline CDR1 and CDR2: SNHLY and FYNNEI. The CDR3 region is CASSEARLVQYF. In DNA form, the CDR3 reads TGTGCCAGCAGTGAAGCCAGGTTGGTCCAGTACTTC.

The chain couples TRBV7-2 to TRBJ2-3, with 7 bases lining up with TRBD2. The germline CDR1 and CDR2 sequences are SGHTA and FQGNSA. CDR3 size: 17 residues. The ends lost 5 bases at V and 7 bases at J; junction bases unmatched: 18. CDR3 amino acids: CASSPYGGTTVSNTQYF. CDR3 coding DNA: TGTGCCAGCAGCCCCTACGGAGGGACTACGGTCAGTAATACGCAGTATTTT.

This clone was found a few times. The rearrangement uses TRBV6-1 and TRBJ2-3; 10 nucleotides match TRBD2. The CDR3 contains 15 residues. Germline CDR1 is MNHNS and CDR2 is SASEGT. V dropped 11 bases and J dropped 1; count of bases not matched to a gene: 9. The DNA of the CDR3 is TGTGCCGGGAAGCTAGCGGGGGCCGGCACAGATACGCAGTATTTT. Protein product: CAGKLAGAGTDTQYF.

The rearrangement uses TRBV7-8 and TRBJ1-5; D possibly corresponds to TRBD1 (5 bases). Germline V CDR1 and CDR2: SGHVS, FQNEAQ. The CDR3 covers 14 residues. Between the trimmed V and J ends, which lost 1 base and 5 bases, there was a span of 9 bases. The CDR3 spells CASSLGVGHQPQHF. The CDR3 region has the DNA TGTGCCAGCAGCTTAGGGGTGGGGCATCAGCCCCAGCATTTT.

As concerns this clone: This specimen includes other DNA sequences encoding the same CDR3. The chain uses TRBV5-1 and TRBJ1-1; D possibly corresponds to TRBD1 (6 bases). CDR3 length equals 15 residues. Germline V CDR1 and CDR2: SGHRS, YFSETQ. Trimming stripped 0 bases from V and 3 bases from J, with 12 bases between. The CDR3 DNA reads TGCGCCAGCAGCTTGGACCCAGGGGCCGACACTGAAGCTTTCTTT. Its translation: CASSLDPGADTEAFF.

On this clone: In the same sample, other DNA sequences code for this CDR3. V usage is TRBV15 and J usage is TRBJ2-2; 9 nucleotides match TRBD1. The CDR3 is 14 residues long. The ends lost 3 bases at V and 5 bases at J; junction bases unmatched: 1. CDR1 and CDR2 from the germline V gene are LNHNV and YYDKDF (reference sequence). In nucleotides, the CDR3 is TGTGCCACCAGCAGGGGACAGGGAACCGGGGAGCTGTTTTTT. Amino acids: CATSRGQGTGELFF.

This clone came up a few times. The V and J genes are TRBV2 and TRBJ2-7, with 10 bases matching TRBD2. The CDR3 consists of 15 residues. Per germline, CDR1 SNHLY and CDR2 FYNNEI. With 2 bases clipped from V and 4 bases from J, the junction kept 5 bases outside the gene matches. The CDR3 protein is CASSEMGTSVYEQYF. For the CDR3, the DNA is TGTGCCAGCAGTGAAATGGGGACTAGCGTATACGAGCAGTACTTC. Variable domain in full (rest from reference TRBV2 and TRBJ2-7): EPEVTQTPSHQVTQMGQEVILRCVPISNHLYFYWYRQILGQKVEFLVSFYNNEISEKSEIFDDQFSVERPDGSNFTLKIRSTKLEDSAMYFCASSEMGTSVYEQYFGPGTRLTVT.

The rearrangement links TRBV5-1 to TRBJ2-3, with a weak D call TRBD2 (8 bases). V lost 4 bases to trimming and J lost 3 bases, with 24 bases between them. Germline-derived CDR1 and CDR2 are SGHRS and YFSETQ. CDR3 length equals 18 residues. The CDR3 region has the DNA TGCGCCAGCAGCCCCCGGGACAGCGGACTAGCTGGGACAGATACGCAGTATTTT. Amino acid sequence: CASSPRDSGLAGTDTQYF.

This clone occurred a few times. The chain links TRBV2 to TRBJ2-2; possible D gene TRBD2, 5 bases. Trimming cost V 4 bases and J 4 bases, with 7 bases left between them. CDR1 and CDR2 (germline): SNHLY, FYNNEI. The CDR3 has 13 residues. CDR3 sequence reads: CASSGTPTGELFF. The CDR3 nucleotides read TGTGCCAGCAGTGGGACTCCCACCGGGGAGCTGTTTTTT.

In this sample, this clone turned up a few times. The chain joins TRBV28 to TRBJ2-2; D remains ambiguous. The CDR3 length is 14 residues. The germline gives CDR1 MDHEN, CDR2 SYDVKM. Trimming took 5 bases from V and 5 from J, leaving 12 bases between them. The CDR3 loop reads CASSILTPTGELFF. In DNA, the CDR3 is TGTGCCAGCAGTATCCTGACTCCTACCGGGGAGCTGTTTTTT.

This clone turned up a few times. The chain is built from TRBV18 and TRBJ2-7, with TRBD1 matching over 7 bases. The V gene's germline CDR1 is KGHSH and CDR2 LQKENI. Trimming removed 3 bases from V and 5 bases from J; junction bases left unmatched: 7. This CDR3 region has 14 residues. CDR3 sequence (DNA): TGTGCCAGCTCACCGACAGGGTTCGGGGACGAGCAGTACTTC. Protein sequence: CASSPTGFGDEQYF.

The rearrangement joins TRBV7-9 to TRBJ2-5, with TRBD2 as a possible D gene (6 bases). The J call may be mistaken, given a closer DNA end match to TRBJ2-7. This CDR3 contains 13 residues. Germline V gives CDR1 SEHNR, CDR2 FQNEAQ (reference sequence). This CDR3 is CASSLSGGYEQYF. The CDR3 coding sequence is TGTGCCAGCAGCTTAAGCGGAGGGTACGAGCAGTACTTC.

V gene TRBV6-5 combines with J gene TRBJ1-1, with a possible D match to TRBD1 (6 bases). CDR3 length equals 13 residues. V was clipped by 3 bases and J by 10 bases, with 15 bases between them. In germline, CDR1 is MNHEY, CDR2 SVGAGI. The CDR3 bases are TGTGCCAGCAGTTATGATAGCGGGACACCAGCTTTCTTT. Translated, it gives CASSYDSGTPAFF.

This clone is a singleton in its sample. This chain uses TRBV19 with TRBJ2-5; D perhaps matches TRBD1 (5 bases). The CDR3 is 13 amino acids. Per germline, CDR1 LNHDA and CDR2 SQIVND (reference sequence). The V end lost 4 bases, the J end lost 3 bases, and 9 bases lay between the germline ends. CDR3 region: CASSRDRKETQYF. DNA of the CDR3: TGTGCCAGTAGTAGAGACAGAAAAGAGACCCAGTACTTC.